This TCR beta chain emerged from a study of blood T cell repertoires in COVID-19. Study summary: COVID-19 samples collected from the United States, Italy and Spain covered acute and convalescent phases. From T cells, B-cell-depleted T cells, or PBMCs came the material, which was cDNA or gDNA.

As processed by the authors: Researchers report that nucleated cell counts were estimated from reference gene primer amplification. Assay: immunoSEQ multiplex PCR; the TCRdb copy retains only in-frame clones and omits some. V, J and clone size are those of that table, while D and trimming were read from the DNA. This table has hundreds of thousands of clones, 65% to 90% appearing once. Trimming shortened V by 4 bases and J by 2 bases, and 18 bases separated the two germline ends. The germline gives CDR1 MDHEN, CDR2 SYDVKM. The length of the CDR3 is 17 residues. Sequenced sample: peripheral blood. The origin of this receptor is a human donor in a cohort sampled during active COVID-19. This rearrangement joins TRBV28 to TRBJ2-1, with a possible D match to TRBD1 (5 bases). The CDR3 sequence: CASSSPTALSPYNEQFF. The CDR3, as DNA: TGTGCCAGCAGTTCCCCGACAGCTCTGTCCCCCTACAATGAGCAGTTCTTC.